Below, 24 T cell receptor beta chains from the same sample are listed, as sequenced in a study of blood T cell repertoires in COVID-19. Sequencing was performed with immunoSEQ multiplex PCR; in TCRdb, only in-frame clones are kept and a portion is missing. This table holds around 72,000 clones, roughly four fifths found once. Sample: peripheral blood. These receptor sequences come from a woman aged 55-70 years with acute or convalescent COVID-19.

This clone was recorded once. In nucleotides, the CDR3 is TGTGCCAGCAGCCAACTCAAGGGGGATGGCTACACCTTC. Translating gives CASSQLKGDGYTF. V usage is TRBV3-1 (or the pseudogene TRBV3-2) and J usage is TRBJ1-2, with a possible D match to TRBD1 (6 bases). There are 13 residues in the CDR3. CDR1 LGHDT and CDR2 YNNKEL come from the germline V gene (reference sequence). V lost 2 bases to trimming and J lost 6 bases, with 10 bases between them.

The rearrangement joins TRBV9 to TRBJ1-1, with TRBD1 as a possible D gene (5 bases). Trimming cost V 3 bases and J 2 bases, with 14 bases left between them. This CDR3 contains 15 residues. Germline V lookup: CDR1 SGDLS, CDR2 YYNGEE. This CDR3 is CASSATGRANTEAFF. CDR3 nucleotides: TGTGCCAGCAGCGCTACGGGCAGGGCAAACACTGAAGCTTTCTTT.

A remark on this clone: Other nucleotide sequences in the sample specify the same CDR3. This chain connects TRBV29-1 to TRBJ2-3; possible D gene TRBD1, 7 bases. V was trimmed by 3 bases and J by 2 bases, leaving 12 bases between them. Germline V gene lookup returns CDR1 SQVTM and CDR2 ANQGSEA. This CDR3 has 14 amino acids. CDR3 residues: CSVERDSNTDTQYF. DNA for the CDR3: TGCAGCGTTGAGCGGGACAGTAACACAGATACGCAGTATTTT.

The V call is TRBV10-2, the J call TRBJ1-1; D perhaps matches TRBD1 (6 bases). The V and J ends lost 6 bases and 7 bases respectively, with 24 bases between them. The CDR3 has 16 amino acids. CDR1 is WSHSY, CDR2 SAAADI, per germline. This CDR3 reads CASSAASGVGWDEAFF. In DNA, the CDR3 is TGCGCCAGCAGCGCCGCCTCAGGGGTGGGGTGGGATGAAGCTTTCTTT.

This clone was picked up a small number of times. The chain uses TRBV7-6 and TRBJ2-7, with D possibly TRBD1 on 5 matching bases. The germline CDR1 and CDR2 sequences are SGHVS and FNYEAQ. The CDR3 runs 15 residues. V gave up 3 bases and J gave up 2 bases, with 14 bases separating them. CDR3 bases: TGTGCCAGCAGCTTTGGCAAGACAGTAGCCTACGAGCAGTACTTC. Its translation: CASSFGKTVAYEQYF.

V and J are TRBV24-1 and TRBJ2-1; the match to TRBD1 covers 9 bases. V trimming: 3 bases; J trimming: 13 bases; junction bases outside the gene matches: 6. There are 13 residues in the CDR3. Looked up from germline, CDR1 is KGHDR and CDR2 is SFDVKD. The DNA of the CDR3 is TGTGCCACCAGTGATCGGGACAGGGACGAACAGTTCTTC. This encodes CATSDRDRDEQFF.

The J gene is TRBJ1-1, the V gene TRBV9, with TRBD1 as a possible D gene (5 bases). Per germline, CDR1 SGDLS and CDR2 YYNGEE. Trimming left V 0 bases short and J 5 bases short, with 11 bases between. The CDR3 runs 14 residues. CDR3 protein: CASSVGEGRTEAFF. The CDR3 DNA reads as TGTGCCAGCAGCGTAGGGGAGGGGAGGACTGAAGCTTTCTTT.

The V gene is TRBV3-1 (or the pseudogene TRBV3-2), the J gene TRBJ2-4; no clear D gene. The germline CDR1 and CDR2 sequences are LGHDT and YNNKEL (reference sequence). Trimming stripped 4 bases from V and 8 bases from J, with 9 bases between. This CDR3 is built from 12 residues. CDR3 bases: TGTGCCAGCAGCCCACGACGGGACATTCAGTACTTC. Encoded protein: CASSPRRDIQYF.

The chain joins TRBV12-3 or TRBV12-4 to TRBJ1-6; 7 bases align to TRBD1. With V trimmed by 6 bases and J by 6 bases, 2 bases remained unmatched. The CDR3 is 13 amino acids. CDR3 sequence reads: CASRGQLNSPLHF. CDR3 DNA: TGTGCCAGCAGGGGACAGCTTAATTCACCCCTCCACTTT.

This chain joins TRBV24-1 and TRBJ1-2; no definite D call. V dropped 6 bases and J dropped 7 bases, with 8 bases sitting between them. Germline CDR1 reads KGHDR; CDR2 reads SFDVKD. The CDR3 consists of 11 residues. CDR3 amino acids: CATSISGGYTF. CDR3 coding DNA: TGTGCCACCAGTATTAGTGGTGGCTACACCTTC.

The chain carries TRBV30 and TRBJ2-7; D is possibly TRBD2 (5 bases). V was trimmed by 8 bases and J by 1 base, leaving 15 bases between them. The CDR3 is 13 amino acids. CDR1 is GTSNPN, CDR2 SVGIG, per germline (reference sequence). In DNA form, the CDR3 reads TGTGCCCGGGGTCATCGGATATCCTACGAGCAGTACTTC. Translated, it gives CARGHRISYEQYF.

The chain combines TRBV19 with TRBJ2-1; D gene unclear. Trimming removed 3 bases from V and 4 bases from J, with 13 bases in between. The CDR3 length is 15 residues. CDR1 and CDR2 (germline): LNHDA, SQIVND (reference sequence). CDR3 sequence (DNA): TGTGCCAGTAGTATGCCCCCCTACGGGTACAATGAGCAGTTCTTC. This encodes CASSMPPYGYNEQFF.

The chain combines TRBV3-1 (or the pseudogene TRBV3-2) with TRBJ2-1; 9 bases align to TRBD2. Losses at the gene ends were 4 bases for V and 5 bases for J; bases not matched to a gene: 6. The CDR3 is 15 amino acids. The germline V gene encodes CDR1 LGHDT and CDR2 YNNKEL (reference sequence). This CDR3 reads CASSPRGTSHNEQFF. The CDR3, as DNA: TGTGCCAGCAGCCCTAGGGGGACTAGCCACAATGAGCAGTTCTTC.

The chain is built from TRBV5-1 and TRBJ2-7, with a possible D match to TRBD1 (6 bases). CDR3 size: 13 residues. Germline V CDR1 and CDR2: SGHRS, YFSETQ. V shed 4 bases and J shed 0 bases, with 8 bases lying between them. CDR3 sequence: CASSPGVSYEQYF. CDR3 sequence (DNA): TGCGCCAGCAGCCCAGGGGTCTCCTACGAGCAGTACTTC.

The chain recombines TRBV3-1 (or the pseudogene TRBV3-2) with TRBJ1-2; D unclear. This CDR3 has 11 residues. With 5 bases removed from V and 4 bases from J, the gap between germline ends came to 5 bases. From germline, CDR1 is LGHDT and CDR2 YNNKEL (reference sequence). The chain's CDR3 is CASSSIYGYTF. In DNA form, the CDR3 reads TGTGCCAGCAGCAGCATCTATGGCTACACCTTC.

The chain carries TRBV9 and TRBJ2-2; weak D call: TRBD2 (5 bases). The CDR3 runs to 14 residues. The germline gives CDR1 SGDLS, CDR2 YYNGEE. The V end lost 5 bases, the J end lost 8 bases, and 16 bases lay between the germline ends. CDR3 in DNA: TGTGCCAGCAGAGGGAACGAGGGTACAGGGGAGCTGTTTTTT. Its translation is CASRGNEGTGELFF. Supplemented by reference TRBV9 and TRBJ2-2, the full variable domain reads DSGVTQTPKHLITATGQRVTLRCSPRSGDLSVYWYQQSLDQGLQFLIQYYNGEERAKGNILERFSAQQFPDLHSELNLSSLELGDSALYFCASRGNEGTGELFFGEGSRLTVL.

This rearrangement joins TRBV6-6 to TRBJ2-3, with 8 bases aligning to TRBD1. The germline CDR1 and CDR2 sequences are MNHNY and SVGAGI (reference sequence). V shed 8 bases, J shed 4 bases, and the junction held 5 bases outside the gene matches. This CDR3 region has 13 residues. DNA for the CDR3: TGTGCCAGCGACAGGGGAGTGGCAGATACGCAGTATTTT. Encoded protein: CASDRGVADTQYF.

In nucleotides, the CDR3 is TGTGCCAGTTGCCAGGACAGGGACTACGAGCAGTACTTC. Translation: CASCQDRDYEQYF. The chain carries TRBV2 and TRBJ2-7, with 8 bases aligning to TRBD1. Germline V gene lookup returns CDR1 SNHLY and CDR2 FYNNEI. V was pared by 9 bases and J by 3 bases, with 7 bases of the junction left unmatched. The CDR3 runs to 13 residues.

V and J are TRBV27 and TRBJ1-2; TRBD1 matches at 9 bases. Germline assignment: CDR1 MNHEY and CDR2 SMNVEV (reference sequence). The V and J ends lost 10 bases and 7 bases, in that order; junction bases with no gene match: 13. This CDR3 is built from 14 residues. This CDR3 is CATRAGQGAIGYTF. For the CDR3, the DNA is TGTGCCACCCGGGCGGGACAGGGAGCTATTGGCTACACCTTC.

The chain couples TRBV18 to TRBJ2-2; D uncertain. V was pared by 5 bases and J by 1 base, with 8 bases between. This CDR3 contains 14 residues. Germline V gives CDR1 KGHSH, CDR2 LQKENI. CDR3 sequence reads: CASSSPGNTGELFF. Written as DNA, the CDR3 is TGTGCCAGCTCAAGCCCAGGGAACACCGGGGAGCTGTTTTTT.

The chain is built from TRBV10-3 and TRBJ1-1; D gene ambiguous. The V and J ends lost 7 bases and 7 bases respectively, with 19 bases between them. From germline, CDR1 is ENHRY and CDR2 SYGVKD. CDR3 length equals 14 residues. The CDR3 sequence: CAITAEGLPGEAFF. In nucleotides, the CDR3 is TGTGCCATCACGGCTGAGGGTCTGCCGGGTGAAGCTTTCTTT.

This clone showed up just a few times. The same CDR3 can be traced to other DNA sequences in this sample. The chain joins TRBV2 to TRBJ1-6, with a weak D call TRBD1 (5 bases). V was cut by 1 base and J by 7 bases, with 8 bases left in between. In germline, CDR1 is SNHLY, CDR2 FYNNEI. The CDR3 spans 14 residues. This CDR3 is CASSEGRVNSPLHF. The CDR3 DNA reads TGTGCCAGCAGTGAAGGCAGGGTCAATTCACCCCTCCACTTT. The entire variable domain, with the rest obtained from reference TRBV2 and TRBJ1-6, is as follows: EPEVTQTPSHQVTQMGQEVILRCVPISNHLYFYWYRQILGQKVEFLVSFYNNEISEKSEIFDDQFSVERPDGSNFTLKIRSTKLEDSAMYFCASSEGRVNSPLHFGNGTRLTVT.

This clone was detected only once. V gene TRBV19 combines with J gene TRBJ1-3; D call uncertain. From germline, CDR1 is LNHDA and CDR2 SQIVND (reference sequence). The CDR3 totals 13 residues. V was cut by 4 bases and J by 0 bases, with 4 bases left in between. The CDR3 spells CASSRVSGNTIYF. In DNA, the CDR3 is TGTGCCAGTAGTAGAGTCTCTGGAAACACCATATATTTT.

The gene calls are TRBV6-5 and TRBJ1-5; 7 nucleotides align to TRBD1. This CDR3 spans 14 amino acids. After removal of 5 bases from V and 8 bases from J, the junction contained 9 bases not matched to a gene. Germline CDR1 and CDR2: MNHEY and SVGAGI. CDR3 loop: CASSNSGGSKPQHF. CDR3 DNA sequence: TGTGCCAGCAGTAATTCAGGGGGGTCTAAGCCCCAGCATTTT.